Below are 13 T cell receptor beta chains sequenced from a single sample in a study of T cell repertoires in cytomegalovirus infection. TCRdb fed the reads into MiXCR, producing one record per CDR3 protein. The table records some 300,000 distinct CDR3 sequences, 9.6% of them present only once. The sample taken for sequencing was PBMCs. Every receptor here comes from a human donor in good health (CMV status not recorded). Some clones in this sample may be carry-over from other donors' samples.

The sample holds many counts of this clonotype. The chain links TRBV7-9 to TRBJ2-4; TRBD2 might be the D (5 bases). CDR1 and CDR2 from the germline V gene are SEHNR and FQNEAQ (reference sequence). This CDR3 contains 18 residues. Trimming pared 1 base from V and 0 bases from J, leaving 16 bases between. In DNA, the CDR3 is TGTGCCAGCAGCTTAGGGACTTTCCAGAGATTAGCCAAAAACATTCAGTACTTC. It yields the protein CASSLGTFQRLAKNIQYF.

This clonotype was seen many times. This chain links TRBV5-1 with TRBJ2-3; maybe TRBD2 (6 bases). Germline V gene lookup returns CDR1 SGHRS and CDR2 YFSETQ. This CDR3 is built from 16 residues. V was cut by 0 bases and J by 5 bases, with 16 bases left in between. Here the CDR3 DNA reads TGCGCCAGCAGCTTGGGTAGCGGACGACTTGGAGATACGCAGTATTTT. This translates into CASSLGSGRLGDTQYF.

This clonotype was detected ten times or more. The gene calls are TRBV12-3 or TRBV12-4 and TRBJ2-2, with D possibly being TRBD1 (6 bases). Trimming cost V 7 bases and J 3 bases, with 12 bases left between them. This CDR3 is built from 14 residues. In nucleotides, the CDR3 is TGTGCCAGCACGACAGGTCTTTACACCGGGGAGCTGTTTTTT. Translating gives CASTTGLYTGELFF.

About this clonotype itself: Being one base from a much bigger clone, this may be a read error. This chain joins TRBV20-1 and TRBJ2-3; 12 nucleotides match TRBD2. CDR1 and CDR2 (germline): DFQATT, SNEGSKA (reference sequence). V shed 6 bases and J 1 base; nucleotides not matched to a gene: 14. The CDR3 consists of 18 residues. The CDR3 sequence is CSASLLAGGTWGTDTQYF. The CDR3 DNA reads as TGCAGTGCCAGTTTACTAGCGGGGGGTACTTGGGGCACAGATACGCAGTATTTT.

In this sample, this clonotype turned up many times. CDR3 DNA sequence: TGCAGTGGGACGGGACAGTTGAACACTGAAGCTTTCTTT. This sequence encodes CSGTGQLNTEAFF. This sequence joins TRBV20-1 and TRBJ1-1; TRBD1 agrees at 7 bases. J was trimmed by 0 bases and V by 7 bases; bases with no gene match: 5. Germline assignment: CDR1 DFQATT and CDR2 SNEGSKA (reference sequence). There are 13 residues in the CDR3.

This clonotype showed up just a few times. This chain uses TRBV20-1 with TRBJ2-5, with D perhaps TRBD1 or TRBD2 (6 bases each). The length of the CDR3 is 14 residues. V lost 6 bases, J lost 5 bases, and 19 bases lay in between. CDR1 DFQATT and CDR2 SNEGSKA come from the germline V gene (reference sequence). The CDR3 loop reads CSAVQGRGVETQYF. DNA of the CDR3: TGCAGTGCCGTCCAGGGGCGGGGAGTTGAGACCCAGTACTTC.

This clonotype has just a few counts. The genes are TRBV27 and TRBJ2-1; 14 bases match TRBD2. The germline gives CDR1 MNHEY, CDR2 SMNVEV (reference sequence). After removal of 6 bases from V and 7 bases from J, the junction contained 5 bases not matched to a gene. The CDR3 totals 15 residues. The CDR3 DNA is TGTGCCAGCAGATCGGGACTAGCGGGGGCAAATGAGCAGTTCTTC. Translating gives CASRSGLAGANEQFF.

This clonotype has ten or more counts. The CDR3 nucleotides read TGTGCCAGCAGTTACGGGCAGTATGGTCAGCCCCAGCATTTT. It translates to CASSYGQYGQPQHF. The V and J genes are TRBV6-2 or TRBV6-3 and TRBJ1-5; D gene ambiguous. Germline V lookup: CDR1 MNHEY, CDR2 SVGEGT. Trimming shortened V by 2 bases and J by 6 bases, and 11 bases separated the two germline ends. The CDR3 sequence is 14 residues long.

A few counts support this clonotype. The chain uses TRBV20-1 and TRBJ1-5; D call uncertain. This CDR3 has 12 residues. V was cut by 6 bases and J by 5 bases, with 11 bases left in between. Germline values: CDR1 DFQATT, CDR2 SNEGSKA (reference sequence). The CDR3, as DNA: TGCAGTGCCGTGGGATTGGATCAGCCCCAGCATTTT. Residues: CSAVGLDQPQHF.

Ten or more counts support this clonotype. V gene TRBV7-2 combines with J gene TRBJ2-2; D remains unclear. The CDR3 consists of 13 residues. V lost 1 base and J lost 6, with 6 bases in between. Germline V gene data show CDR1 as SGHTA and CDR2 as FQGNSA. DNA for the CDR3: TGTGCCAGCAGCTTAGACTGGTCCGGGGAGCTGTTTTTT. Translation gives CASSLDWSGELFF. Complete variable domain (other parts from reference TRBV7-2 and TRBJ2-2): GAGVSQSPSNKVTEKGKDVELRCDPISGHTALYWYRQSLGQGLEFLIYFQGNSAPDKSGLPSDRFSAERTGGSVSTLTIQRTQQEDSAVYLCASSLDWSGELFFGEGSRLTVL.

The genes are TRBV29-1 and TRBJ2-7; 7 nucleotides line up with TRBD1. This CDR3 spans 14 amino acids. The ends lost 8 bases at V and 0 bases at J; junction bases unmatched: 10. CDR1 SQVTM and CDR2 ANQGSEA come from the germline V gene. Written as DNA, the CDR3 is TGCAGCCTTTCAGGGGCAGGGGGCTCCTACGAGCAGTACGTC. Translated, it gives CSLSGAGGSYEQYV.

This clonotype was seen repeatedly, ten times or more. This chain connects TRBV29-1 to TRBJ2-3; TRBD1 matches 12 bases. The germline V gene encodes CDR1 SQVTM and CDR2 ANQGSEA. This CDR3 spans 15 amino acids. Trimming cost V 3 bases and J 1 base; bases outside gene matches: 2. The chain's CDR3 is CSVEGDRGRTDTQYF. CDR3 coding DNA: TGCAGCGTTGAGGGGGACAGGGGGCGCACAGATACGCAGTATTTT.

This clonotype was seen at least ten times. This chain uses TRBV29-1 with TRBJ1-1; D unclear. Germline V gene sequence: CDR1 SQVTM, CDR2 ANQGSEA. The CDR3 runs 15 residues. V was pared by 7 bases and J by 0 bases, with 18 bases between. CDR3 sequence reads: CSAVGETSMNTEAFF. The CDR3 DNA reads as TGCAGCGCCGTTGGCGAGACATCAATGAACACTGAAGCTTTCTTT. Filled out from reference TRBV29-1 and TRBJ1-1, the complete variable domain reads SAVISQKPSRDICQRGTSLTIQCQVDSQVTMMFWYRQQPGQSLTLIATANQGSEATYESGFVIDKFPISRPNLTFSTLTVSNMSPEDSSIYLCSAVGETSMNTEAFFGQGTRLTVV.